A selection of T cell receptor beta chains follows, all from one sample in a study of beta chain features in type 1 diabetes. Method: immunoSEQ multiplex PCR; TCRdb's copy keeps in-frame clones and lacks some. The sample has about 260,000 clones, approximately 25% seen once. The sample comprised naive CD4+ T cells from blood. These TCRs come from a woman aged 25 to 39 with type 1 diabetes. CDR3s include the opening cysteine and the closing phenylalanine or tryptophan. Each record gives: V gene, J gene, D gene, clone size, CDR3 DNA, CDR3 protein. A D gene is named only where the DNA matches it firmly. Size is stated for part of the rows, as once, few or many counts, or as a class when the clone is expanded.

TRBV15	TRBJ2-7	-	-	TGTGCCACCAGCAGAGATGGGAGTAGCAGCTCCTACGAGCAGTACTTC	CATSRDGSSSSYEQYF
TRBV5-6	TRBJ2-5	-	-	TGTGCCAGCAGCCCCTTAGCCGTTCAAGAGACCCAGTACTTC	CASSPLAVQETQYF
TRBV2	TRBJ2-1	TRBD2	-	TGTGCCAGCAGGCCTAGCGGGACCCCCTACAATGAGCAGTTCTTC	CASRPSGTPYNEQFF
TRBV4-1	TRBJ1-1	TRBD1	few	TGCGCCAGCAGCCGCCCGACAGGGGATTGGGCTGAAGCTTTCTTT	CASSRPTGDWAEAFF
TRBV5-1	TRBJ2-4	TRBD2	few	TGCGCCAGCAGCCTGTGGACTAGCGGGCGGACCAAAAACATTCAGTACTTC	CASSLWTSGRTKNIQYF
TRBV7-2	TRBJ2-5	-	-	TGTGCCGCAGCGCGTCGAATCCAAGAGACCCAGTACTTC	CAAARRIQETQYF
TRBV9	TRBJ2-2	-	-	TGTGCCAGCAGCCCAAGGCGGGTTGGAAACACCGGGGAGCTGTTTTTT	CASSPRRVGNTGELFF
TRBV5-1	TRBJ2-3	TRBD1	-	TGCGCCAGCAGCGGGGACAGGGATACGCAGTATTTT	CASSGDRDTQYF
TRBV4-2	TRBJ1-2	TRBD1	-	TGTGCCAGCAGTCCTCCGGGACAGGGTTACTATGGCTACACCTTC	CASSPPGQGYYGYTF
TRBV27	TRBJ1-2	-	-	TGTGCCAGCAGTTTGAAGGAGAACTATGGCTACACCTTC	CASSLKENYGYTF
TRBV28	TRBJ2-7	TRBD2	few	TGTGCCAGCAGTTCCGTGGGACTAGCGGGAGGGGTAGAGTACTTC	CASSSVGLAGGVEYF
TRBV9	TRBJ2-2	-	-	TGTGCCAGCAGCGTAGCTAGAAGCGCGAACACCGGGGAGCTGTTTTTT	CASSVARSANTGELFF
TRBV30	TRBJ2-7	-	-	TGTGCCTGGAGTACTACGGTTGGGTCCTACGAGCAGTACTTC	CAWSTTVGSYEQYF
TRBV29-1	TRBJ2-3	-	few	TGCAGCGCCGGTCGGGGAGCTAGCACAGATACGCAGTATTTT	CSAGRGASTDTQYF
TRBV6-5	TRBJ2-7	-	-	TGTGCCAGCAGTTACTCGATAGGCGGGACTCCCTACGAGCAGTACTTC	CASSYSIGGTPYEQYF
TRBV29-1	TRBJ2-7	-	few	TGCAGCGTTGAATCGGGATACGAGCAGTACTTC	CSVESGYEQYF
TRBV15	TRBJ2-1	TRBD2	-	TGTGCCACCAGCAGAGATCCGCCGGGACTAGCGACCAATGAGCAGTTCTTC	CATSRDPPGLATNEQFF
TRBV7-2	TRBJ1-3	-	-	TGTGCCAGCAGCTTCAGGATGGGAAACACCATATATTTT	CASSFRMGNTIYF
TRBV5-1	TRBJ2-3	-	-	TGCGCCAGCAGCTTTATACCGCGGGACACAGATACGCAGTATTTT	CASSFIPRDTDTQYF
TRBV29-1	TRBJ1-1	TRBD1	few	TGCAGCGTACAGGGGGGAGTCACTGAAGCTTTCTTT	CSVQGGVTEAFF
TRBV23-1	TRBJ2-5	-	-	TGCGCCAGCAGATCCCGGGACATCTTCCAAGAGACCCAGTACTTC	CASRSRDIFQETQYF
TRBV9	TRBJ2-5	TRBD1	-	TGTGCCAGCACCTCAGGACAGGGGGAGACCCAGTACTTC	CASTSGQGETQYF
TRBV5-1	TRBJ2-5	-	-	TGCGCCAGCAGCTTCGGGATAGCGGAAGAGACCCAGTACTTC	CASSFGIAEETQYF
TRBV6-5	TRBJ2-2	TRBD2	-	TGTGCCAGCAGGGGGGATAGCGGGAGGCCCGGGGAGCTGTTTTTT	CASRGDSGRPGELFF
TRBV30	TRBJ1-1	-	few	TGTGCCTGGAATGTCGGGGTCCTGAGGAACACTGAAGCTTTCTTT	CAWNVGVLRNTEAFF
TRBV6-5	TRBJ1-1	-	-	TGTGCCAGCACCAGGGGTTCTGAAGCTTTCTTT	CASTRGSEAFF
TRBV18	TRBJ1-2	-	-	TGTGCCAGCTCTGAATCACCAGGGTTTGGAGGCTACACCTTC	CASSESPGFGGYTF
TRBV2	TRBJ2-3	-	-	TGTGCCAGCATCCAACTAGCTCGGGCAGATACGCAGTATTTT	CASIQLARADTQYF
TRBV29-1	TRBJ2-3	-	-	TGCAGCGTTGTCCCCCACCTAGACGTAGGTACGCAGTATTTT	CSVVPHLDVGTQYF
TRBV5-1	TRBJ2-7	-	-	TGCGCCAGCAGCTTGGACAGGGTCCTGGGCGAGCAGTACTTC	CASSLDRVLGEQYF
TRBV18	TRBJ2-7	-	few	TGTGCCAGCTCACCGGATCGGAGCTCCTACGAGCAGTACTTC	CASSPDRSSYEQYF